This entry is about one TCR beta chain. Profiled with immunoSEQ multiplex PCR; TCRdb holds only in-frame clones, not every one. The sample gives more than 300,000 clones, more than 75% of which show up once; more than 0.95% is in the top ten. The entry originates in a study of blood T cell repertoires in COVID-19. V gave up 2 bases and J gave up 2 bases; unmatched junction bases: 9. Germline V gives CDR1 SGDLS, CDR2 YYNGEE. The CDR3 extends over 17 amino acids. The source material was PBMCs or T cells enriched from blood (not recorded which). This receptor was identified in a young woman who had recovered from COVID-19. This chain connects TRBV9 to TRBJ2-7, with TRBD2 identical over 11 bases. DNA of the CDR3: TGTGCCAGCAGCGTGGGACCGGGACTAGCGGAGCCCTACGAGCAGTACTTC. The encoded protein is CASSVGPGLAEPYEQYF.